Listed here are 23 T cell receptor beta chains from one sample, sequenced in a study of T cell changes during pregnancy in multiple sclerosis. The method was immunoSEQ multiplex PCR; TCRdb's version includes in-frame clones alone and lacks a portion of them. Here the sample spans over 85,000 clones, 90% being singletons. The sample in question was peripheral blood, obtained in the second trimester of pregnancy. These receptors were collected from a female donor in good health, enrolled as a control in a pregnancy study.

The chain couples TRBV7-6 to TRBJ2-3; D is unclear. Germline loops: CDR1 SGHVS, CDR2 FNYEAQ. V lost 3 bases and J lost 5, with 6 bases in between. The CDR3 covers 12 residues. The CDR3 DNA reads as TGTGCCAGCAGCTTTCTGCGAGATACGCAGTATTTT. Translated, it gives CASSFLRDTQYF. Using reference TRBV7-6 and TRBJ2-3 for the parts outside the CDR3, the full variable domain is GAGVSQSPRYKVTKRGQDVALRCDPISGHVSLYWYRQALGQGPEFLTYFNYEAQQDKSGLPNDRFSAERPEGSISTLTIQRTEQRDSAMYRCASSFLRDTQYFGPGTRLTVL.

The chain joins TRBV7-2 to TRBJ2-7, with TRBD2 matching 10 bases. Germline V gene data show CDR1 as SGHTA and CDR2 as FQGNSA. CDR3 size: 14 residues. Trimming cost V 5 bases and J 5 bases; bases outside gene matches: 6. CDR3 bases: TGTGCCAGCAGCAACCTAGCGGGAGTCGACGAGCAGTACTTC. It codes for CASSNLAGVDEQYF.

The CDR3 reads CASSPTTDLYGYTF. The CDR3 DNA reads as TGTGCCAGCAGCCCAACGACAGACCTCTATGGCTACACCTTC. J is TRBJ1-2 and V is TRBV7-9; possibly TRBD1 for D (5 bases). Deletions cut 5 bases from V and 4 bases from J, with 14 bases between. The germline gives CDR1 SEHNR, CDR2 FQNEAQ (reference sequence). The CDR3 is 14 amino acids.

The V and J genes are TRBV29-1 and TRBJ2-2, with 10 bases that match TRBD1. Germline-derived CDR1 and CDR2 are SQVTM and ANQGSEA. This CDR3 region has 16 residues. The J segment lost 7 bases and the V segment lost 4 bases, leaving 12 bases of the junction unmatched. The CDR3 reads CSVAGQGGLLGGELFF. The DNA of the CDR3 is TGCAGCGTTGCAGGACAGGGGGGCCTCCTCGGCGGGGAGCTGTTTTTT.

The chain links TRBV5-8 to TRBJ2-5; 7 bases match TRBD1. V lost 3 bases and J lost 0; bases outside the gene matches: 8. Looked up from germline, CDR1 is SGHTS and CDR2 is YDEGEE. This CDR3 has 16 amino acids. The CDR3 reads CASSSGTEVYQETQYF. Here the CDR3 DNA reads TGTGCCAGCAGCTCTGGGACAGAGGTGTACCAAGAGACCCAGTACTTC.

This chain links TRBV5-1 with TRBJ2-5; 7 nucleotides match TRBD2. Germline CDR1 reads SGHRS; CDR2 reads YFSETQ. The V and J ends lost 0 bases and 2 bases, in that order; junction bases with no gene match: 7. The CDR3 runs to 16 residues. CDR3 nucleotides: TGCGCCAGCAGCTTGGCAACGGGGGGACTACAAGAGACCCAGTACTTC. This codes for CASSLATGGLQETQYF.

This chain uses TRBV28 with TRBJ2-7, with 12 bases aligning to TRBD1. The germline V gene encodes CDR1 MDHEN and CDR2 SYDVKM. There are 14 residues in the CDR3. After removal of 6 bases from V and 6 bases from J, the junction contained 6 bases not matched to a gene. This chain's CDR3 is CASRRDRGRIEQYF. CDR3 DNA sequence: TGTGCCAGCAGACGGGACAGGGGGCGCATCGAGCAGTACTTC.

The chain combines TRBV11-3 with TRBJ2-5; 8 nucleotides line up with TRBD1. The length of the CDR3 is 15 residues. The germline CDR1 and CDR2 sequences are SGHNT and YENEEA. V shed 4 bases, J shed 4 bases, and the junction held 8 bases outside the gene matches. The CDR3 reads CASSSGQGPRETQYF. The DNA for the CDR3 is TGTGCCAGCAGCTCCGGACAGGGTCCCCGAGAGACCCAGTACTTC.

The chain employs TRBV27 and TRBJ2-1, with D possibly being TRBD2 (6 bases). CDR3 length: 16 amino acids. From germline, CDR1 is MNHEY and CDR2 SMNVEV (reference sequence). V gave up 4 bases and J gave up 9 bases, with 22 bases separating them. The CDR3 spells CASSSGTHNLQSEQFF. CDR3 nucleotide sequence: TGTGCCAGCAGTTCCGGGACTCATAACCTTCAGAGTGAGCAGTTCTTC.

The chain uses TRBV27 and TRBJ2-7; 10 bases map to TRBD1. The length of the CDR3 is 15 residues. After removal of 3 bases from V and 3 bases from J, the junction contained 5 bases not matched to a gene. Germline CDR1 is MNHEY and CDR2 is SMNVEV (reference sequence). CDR3 sequence reads: CASSLPGQGRYEQYF. In DNA, the CDR3 is TGTGCCAGCAGTTTGCCGGGACAGGGGCGCTACGAGCAGTACTTC.

The V gene is TRBV18, the J gene TRBJ1-1; D may be TRBD1 (5 bases). V lost 2 bases and J 3 bases, leaving 7 bases between the germline ends. Germline V gives CDR1 KGHSH, CDR2 LQKENI. This CDR3 region has 13 residues. The CDR3 DNA reads as TGTGCCAGCTCACCAGGGGCAGACACTGAAGCTTTCTTT. This encodes CASSPGADTEAFF.

In regard to this clone: A read error may account for a junction end that differs from germline. The rearrangement links TRBV7-7 to TRBJ1-1, with unresolved D. Germline V gene lookup returns CDR1 SSHAT and CDR2 FNYEAQ (reference sequence). This CDR3 region has 13 residues. For the CDR3, the DNA is TGTGCTAGCAGCTCGCGGGTGAACACTGAAGCTTTCTTT. It translates to CASSSRVNTEAFF. The full variable domain, rest sourced from reference TRBV7-7 and TRBJ1-1, is GAGVSQSPRYKVTKRGQDVTLRCDPISSHATLYWYQQALGQGPEFLTYFNYEAQPDKSGLPSDRFSAERPEGSISTLTIQRTEQRDSAMYRCASSSRVNTEAFFGQGTRLTVV.

The V and J genes are TRBV6-1 and TRBJ2-5, with 10 bases identical to TRBD1. The CDR3 has 15 amino acids. CDR1 MNHNS and CDR2 SASEGT come from the germline V gene. After removal of 10 bases from V and 2 bases from J, the junction contained 10 bases not matched to a gene. This chain's CDR3 is CAIGPGTGDQETQYF. DNA of the CDR3: TGTGCCATAGGCCCCGGGACAGGGGATCAAGAGACCCAGTACTTC.

V gene TRBV7-2 combines with J gene TRBJ2-1, with 9 bases identical to TRBD2. Germline loops: CDR1 SGHTA, CDR2 FQGNSA. The CDR3 covers 15 residues. With V trimmed by 1 base and J by 4 bases, 2 bases remained unmatched. The CDR3 loop reads CASSLGRGGYNEQFF. The CDR3 region has the DNA TGTGCCAGCAGCTTAGGGCGGGGGGGATACAATGAGCAGTTCTTC.

The V and J genes are TRBV10-3 and TRBJ1-1, with 9 bases matching TRBD1. There are 15 residues in the CDR3. Unmatched junction bases numbered 7, after V lost 4 bases and J lost 4 bases. CDR1 and CDR2 from the germline V gene are ENHRY and SYGVKD. Written as DNA, the CDR3 is TGTGCCATCAGTGGGGACCAGACAGGGGGCACTGAAGCTTTCTTT. Protein product: CAISGDQTGGTEAFF.

V gene TRBV4-1 combines with J gene TRBJ2-5; a possible D gene is TRBD2 (5 bases). V was clipped by 2 bases and J by 5 bases, with 9 bases between them. The CDR3 extends over 13 amino acids. Per the germline V gene, CDR1 is MGHRA and CDR2 is YSYEKL. The CDR3 region is CASSQPAEETQYF. In DNA, the CDR3 is TGCGCCAGCAGCCAACCAGCGGAGGAGACCCAGTACTTC.

The sample holds one count of this clone. This chain links TRBV7-6 with TRBJ2-5; TRBD2 is a possible D gene (6 bases). Germline CDR1 is SGHVS and CDR2 is FNYEAQ. The V and J ends lost 4 bases and 2 bases respectively, with 14 bases between them. The CDR3 consists of 15 residues. Written as DNA, the CDR3 is TGTGCCAGCAGCTCCCGGGACTTCCCTCAAGAGACCCAGTACTTC. Protein product: CASSSRDFPQETQYF.

The rearrangement joins TRBV23-1 to TRBJ2-7; D possibly corresponds to TRBD2 (7 bases). Being an ORF, TRBV23-1 has a function that is uncertain. The CDR3 is made up of 16 amino acids. V lost 9 bases and J 5 bases, leaving 26 bases between the germline ends. Here the CDR3 DNA reads TGCGCCAGGGGGGGGAACAGGGATGGGGAAGTCCACGAGCAGTACTTC. Its translation is CARGGNRDGEVHEQYF.

This rearrangement joins TRBV5-1 to TRBJ1-1; 8 positions agree with TRBD1. In germline, CDR1 is SGHRS, CDR2 YFSETQ. The CDR3 is 15 amino acids. The V gene end was trimmed by 3 bases and the J gene end by 4 bases; junction bases not matched to a gene: 8. CDR3 in amino acids: CASSSTLQGATEAFF. The CDR3 nucleotides read TGCGCCAGCAGCTCGACACTCCAGGGGGCCACTGAAGCTTTCTTT.

This clone was observed a single time. The chain links TRBV5-6 to TRBJ1-1; 7 bases align to TRBD1. The germline gives CDR1 SGHDT, CDR2 YYEEEE. Trimming took 4 bases from V and 7 from J; bases not matched to a gene: 4. The CDR3 length is 12 residues. The CDR3 protein is CASSPGQYEAFF. For the CDR3, the DNA is TGTGCCAGCAGCCCGGGACAGTATGAAGCTTTCTTT.

The genes are TRBV6-5 and TRBJ2-2, with D possibly TRBD2 on 7 matching bases. The V end was cut by 2 bases, the J end by 3 bases, with 13 bases between. CDR1 is MNHEY, CDR2 SVGAGI, per germline. The CDR3 loop spans 16 amino acids. CDR3 sequence reads: CASSYPSGGYTGELFF. The CDR3 coding sequence is TGTGCCAGCAGTTACCCCTCGGGGGGCTACACCGGGGAGCTGTTTTTT.

The rearrangement links TRBV14 to TRBJ2-6; D perhaps matches TRBD2 (7 bases). Trimming took 3 bases from V and 2 from J, leaving 8 bases between them. The CDR3 loop spans 15 amino acids. In germline, CDR1 is SGHDN, CDR2 FVKESK. The CDR3 region has the DNA TGTGCCAGCAGCCAGCGGGGGCCTGGGGCCAACGTCCTGACTTTC. This codes for CASSQRGPGANVLTF.

The rearrangement uses TRBV15 and TRBJ1-1; D gene unclear. The CDR3 extends over 15 amino acids. CDR1 and CDR2 (germline): LNHNV, YYDKDF (reference sequence). V was trimmed by 1 base and J by 0 bases, leaving 9 bases between them. The CDR3 protein is CATSRGGSMNTEAFF. The CDR3 coding sequence is TGTGCCACCAGCAGAGGAGGGTCGATGAACACTGAAGCTTTCTTT.